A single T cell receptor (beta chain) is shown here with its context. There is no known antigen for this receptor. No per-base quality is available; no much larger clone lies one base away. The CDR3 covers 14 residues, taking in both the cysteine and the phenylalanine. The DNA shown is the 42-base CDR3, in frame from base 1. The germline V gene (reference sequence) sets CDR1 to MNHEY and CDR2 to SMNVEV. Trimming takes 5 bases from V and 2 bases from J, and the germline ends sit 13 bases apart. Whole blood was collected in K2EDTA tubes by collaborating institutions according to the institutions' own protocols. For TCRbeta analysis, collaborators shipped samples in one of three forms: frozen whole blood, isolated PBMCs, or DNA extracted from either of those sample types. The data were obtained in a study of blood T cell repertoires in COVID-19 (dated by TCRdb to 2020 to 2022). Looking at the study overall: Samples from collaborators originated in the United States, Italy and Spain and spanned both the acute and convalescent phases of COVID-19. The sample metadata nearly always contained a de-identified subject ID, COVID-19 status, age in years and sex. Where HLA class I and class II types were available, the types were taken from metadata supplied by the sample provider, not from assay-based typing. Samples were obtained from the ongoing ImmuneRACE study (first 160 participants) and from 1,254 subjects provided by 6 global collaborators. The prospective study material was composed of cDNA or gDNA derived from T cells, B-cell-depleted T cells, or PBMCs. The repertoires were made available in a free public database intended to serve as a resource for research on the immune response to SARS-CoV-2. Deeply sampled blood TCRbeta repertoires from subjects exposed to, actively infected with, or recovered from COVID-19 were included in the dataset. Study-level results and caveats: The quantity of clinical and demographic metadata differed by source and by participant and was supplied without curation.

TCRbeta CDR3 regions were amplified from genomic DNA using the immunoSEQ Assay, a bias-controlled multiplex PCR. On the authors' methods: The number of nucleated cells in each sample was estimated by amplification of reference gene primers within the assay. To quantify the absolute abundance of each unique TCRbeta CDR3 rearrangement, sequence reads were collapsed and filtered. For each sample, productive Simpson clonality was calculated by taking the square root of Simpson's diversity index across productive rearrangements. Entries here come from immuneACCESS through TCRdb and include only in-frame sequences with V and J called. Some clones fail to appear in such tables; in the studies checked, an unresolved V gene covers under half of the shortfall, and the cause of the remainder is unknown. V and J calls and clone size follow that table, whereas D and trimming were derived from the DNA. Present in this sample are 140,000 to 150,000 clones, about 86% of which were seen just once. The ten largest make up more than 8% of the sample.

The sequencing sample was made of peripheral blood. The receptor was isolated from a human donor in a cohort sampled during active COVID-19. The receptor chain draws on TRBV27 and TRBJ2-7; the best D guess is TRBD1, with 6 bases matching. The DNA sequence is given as TGTGCCAGCAGTCATTCACAGGGAGCCTACGAGCAGTACTTC. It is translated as CASSHSQGAYEQYF.